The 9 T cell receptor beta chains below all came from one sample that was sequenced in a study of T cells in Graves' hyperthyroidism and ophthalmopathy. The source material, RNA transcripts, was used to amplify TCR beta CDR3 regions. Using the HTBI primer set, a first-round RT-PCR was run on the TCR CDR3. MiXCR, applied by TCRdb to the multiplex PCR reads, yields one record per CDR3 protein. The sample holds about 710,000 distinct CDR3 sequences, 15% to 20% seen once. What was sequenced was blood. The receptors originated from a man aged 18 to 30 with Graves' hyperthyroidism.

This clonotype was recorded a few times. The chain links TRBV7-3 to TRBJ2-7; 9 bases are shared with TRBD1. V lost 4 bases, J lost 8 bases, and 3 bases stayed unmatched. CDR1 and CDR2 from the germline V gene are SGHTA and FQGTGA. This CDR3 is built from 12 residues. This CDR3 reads CASSSDRGKQYF. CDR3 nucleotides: TGTGCCAGCAGCTCGGACAGGGGTAAGCAGTACTTC.

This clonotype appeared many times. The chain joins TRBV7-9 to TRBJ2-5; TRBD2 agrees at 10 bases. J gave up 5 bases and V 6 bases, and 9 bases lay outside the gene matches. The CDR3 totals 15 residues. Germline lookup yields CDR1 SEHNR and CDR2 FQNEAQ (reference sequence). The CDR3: CASSRPSGSEETQYF. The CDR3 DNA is TGTGCCAGCAGTCGACCTAGCGGGAGTGAGGAGACCCAGTACTTC.

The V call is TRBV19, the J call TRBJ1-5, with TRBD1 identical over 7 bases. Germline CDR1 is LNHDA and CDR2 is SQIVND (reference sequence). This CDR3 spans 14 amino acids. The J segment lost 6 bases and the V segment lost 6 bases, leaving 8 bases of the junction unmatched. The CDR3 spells CASSPSTGSQPQHF. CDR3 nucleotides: TGTGCCAGTAGCCCTTCGACAGGGAGTCAGCCCCAGCATTTT.

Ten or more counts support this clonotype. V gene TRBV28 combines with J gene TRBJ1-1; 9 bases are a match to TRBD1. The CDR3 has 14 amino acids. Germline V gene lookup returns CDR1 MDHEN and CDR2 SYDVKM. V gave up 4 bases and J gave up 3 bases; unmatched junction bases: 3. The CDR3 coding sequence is TGTGCCAGCAGTTCCGGGACAGGGCACACTGAAGCTTTCTTT. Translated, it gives CASSSGTGHTEAFF.

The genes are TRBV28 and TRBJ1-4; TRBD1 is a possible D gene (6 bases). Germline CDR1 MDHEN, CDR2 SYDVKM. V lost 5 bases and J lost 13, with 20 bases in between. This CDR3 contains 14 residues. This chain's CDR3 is CASSLYRAPKGLFF. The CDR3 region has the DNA TGTGCCAGCAGTCTCTACAGGGCCCCGAAGGGACTGTTTTTT.

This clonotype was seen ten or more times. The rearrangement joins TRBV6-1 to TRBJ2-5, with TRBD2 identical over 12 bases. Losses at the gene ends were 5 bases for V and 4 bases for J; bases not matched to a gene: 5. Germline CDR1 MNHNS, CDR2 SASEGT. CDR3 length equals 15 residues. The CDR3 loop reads CASSRTSGTGETQYF. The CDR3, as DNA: TGTGCCAGCAGTCGGACTAGCGGGACAGGAGAGACCCAGTACTTC.

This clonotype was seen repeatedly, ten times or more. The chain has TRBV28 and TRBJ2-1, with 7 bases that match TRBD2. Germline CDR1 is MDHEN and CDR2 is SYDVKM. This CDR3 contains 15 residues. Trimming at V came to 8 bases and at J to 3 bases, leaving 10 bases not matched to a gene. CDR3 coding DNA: TGTGCCAGCCAACTACCGCTAGCGGTCTACAATGAGCAGTTCTTC. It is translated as CASQLPLAVYNEQFF.

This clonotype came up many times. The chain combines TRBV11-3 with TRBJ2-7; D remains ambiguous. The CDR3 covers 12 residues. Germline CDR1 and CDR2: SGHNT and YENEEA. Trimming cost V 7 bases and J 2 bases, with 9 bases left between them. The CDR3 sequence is CASTPNTYEQYF. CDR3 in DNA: TGTGCCAGCACCCCGAACACCTACGAGCAGTACTTC.

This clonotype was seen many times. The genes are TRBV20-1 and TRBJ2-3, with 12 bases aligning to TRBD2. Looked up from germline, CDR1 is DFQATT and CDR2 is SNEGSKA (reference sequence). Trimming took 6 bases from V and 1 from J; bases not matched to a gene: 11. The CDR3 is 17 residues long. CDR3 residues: CSAGEPRLAGGTDTQYF. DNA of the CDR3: TGCAGTGCCGGAGAGCCCAGACTAGCGGGGGGCACAGATACGCAGTATTTT.